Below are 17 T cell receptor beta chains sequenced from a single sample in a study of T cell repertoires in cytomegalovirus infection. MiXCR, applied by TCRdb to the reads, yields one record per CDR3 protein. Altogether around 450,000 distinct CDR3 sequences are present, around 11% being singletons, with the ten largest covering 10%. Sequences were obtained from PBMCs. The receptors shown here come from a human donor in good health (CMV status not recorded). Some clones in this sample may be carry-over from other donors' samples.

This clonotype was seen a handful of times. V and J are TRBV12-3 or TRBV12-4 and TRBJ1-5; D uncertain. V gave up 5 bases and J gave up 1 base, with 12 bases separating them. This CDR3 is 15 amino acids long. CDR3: CASSRQLGSNQPQHF. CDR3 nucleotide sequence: TGTGCCAGCAGTAGACAACTAGGGAGCAATCAGCCCCAGCATTTT.

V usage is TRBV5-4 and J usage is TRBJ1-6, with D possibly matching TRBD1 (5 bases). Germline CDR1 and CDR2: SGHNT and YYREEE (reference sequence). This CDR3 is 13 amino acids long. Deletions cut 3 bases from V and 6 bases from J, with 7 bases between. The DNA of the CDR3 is TGTGCCAGCAGCTCCCAGGGTAATTCACCCCTCCACTTT. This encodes CASSSQGNSPLHF.

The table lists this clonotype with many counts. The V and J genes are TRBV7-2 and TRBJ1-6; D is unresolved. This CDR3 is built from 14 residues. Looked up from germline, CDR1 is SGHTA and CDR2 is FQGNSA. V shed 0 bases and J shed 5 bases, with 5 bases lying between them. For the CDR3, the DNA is TGTGCCAGCAGCTTAGCACAAAATAATTCACCCCTCCACTTT. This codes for CASSLAQNNSPLHF.

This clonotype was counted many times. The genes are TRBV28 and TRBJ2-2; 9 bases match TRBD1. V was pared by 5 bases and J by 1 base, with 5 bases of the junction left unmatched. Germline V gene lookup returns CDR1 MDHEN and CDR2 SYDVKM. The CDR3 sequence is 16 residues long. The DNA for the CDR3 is TGTGCCAGCAGTCCGGGGGGACAGGGGAACACCGGGGAGCTGTTTTTT. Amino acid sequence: CASSPGGQGNTGELFF.

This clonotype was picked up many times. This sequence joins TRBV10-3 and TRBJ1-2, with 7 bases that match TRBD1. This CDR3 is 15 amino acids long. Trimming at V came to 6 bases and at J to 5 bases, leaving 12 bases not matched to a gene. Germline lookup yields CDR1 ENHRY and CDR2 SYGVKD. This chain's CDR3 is CAISAAQGSGYGYTF. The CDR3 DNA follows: TGTGCCATCAGCGCAGCACAGGGGTCGGGGTATGGCTACACCTTC.

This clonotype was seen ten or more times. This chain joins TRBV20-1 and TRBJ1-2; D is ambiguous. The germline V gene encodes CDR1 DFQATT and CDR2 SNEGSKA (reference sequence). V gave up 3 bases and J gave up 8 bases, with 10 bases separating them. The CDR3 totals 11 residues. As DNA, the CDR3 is TGCAGTGCTAGGGGCCCCTGGGGCTACACCTTC. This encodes CSARGPWGYTF.

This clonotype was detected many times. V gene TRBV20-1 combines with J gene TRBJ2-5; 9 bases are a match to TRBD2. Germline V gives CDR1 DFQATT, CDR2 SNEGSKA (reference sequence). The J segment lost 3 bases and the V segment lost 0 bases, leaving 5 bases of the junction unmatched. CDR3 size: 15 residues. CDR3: CSAREAGGPEETQYF. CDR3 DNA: TGCAGTGCTAGAGAAGCGGGAGGTCCGGAAGAGACCCAGTACTTC.

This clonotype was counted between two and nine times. Here the CDR3 DNA reads TGCAGCGTTGCGGGAGGGAACGAGCAGTACTTC. This translates into CSVAGGNEQYF. This chain connects TRBV29-1 to TRBJ2-7; 8 positions agree with TRBD2. The CDR3 is 11 amino acids. The V gene's germline CDR1 is SQVTM and CDR2 ANQGSEA. V shed 4 bases and J 5 bases; nucleotides not matched to a gene: 1.

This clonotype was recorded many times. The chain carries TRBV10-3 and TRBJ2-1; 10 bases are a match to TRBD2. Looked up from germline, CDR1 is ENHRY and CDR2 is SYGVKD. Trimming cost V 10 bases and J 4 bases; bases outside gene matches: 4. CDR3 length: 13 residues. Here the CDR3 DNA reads TGTGCCACTCTAGCGGGGGTTTACAATGAGCAGTTCTTC. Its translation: CATLAGVYNEQFF.

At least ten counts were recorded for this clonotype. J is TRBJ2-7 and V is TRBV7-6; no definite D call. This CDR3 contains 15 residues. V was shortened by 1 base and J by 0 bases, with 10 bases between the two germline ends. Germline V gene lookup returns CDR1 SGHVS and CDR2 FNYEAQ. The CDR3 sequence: CASSLEEPPSYEQYF. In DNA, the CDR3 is TGTGCCAGCAGCTTAGAAGAGCCCCCCTCCTACGAGCAGTACTTC. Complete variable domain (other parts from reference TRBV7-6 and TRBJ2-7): GAGVSQSPRYKVTKRGQDVALRCDPISGHVSLYWYRQALGQGPEFLTYFNYEAQQDKSGLPNDRFSAERPEGSISTLTIQRTEQRDSAMYRCASSLEEPPSYEQYFGPGTRLTVT.

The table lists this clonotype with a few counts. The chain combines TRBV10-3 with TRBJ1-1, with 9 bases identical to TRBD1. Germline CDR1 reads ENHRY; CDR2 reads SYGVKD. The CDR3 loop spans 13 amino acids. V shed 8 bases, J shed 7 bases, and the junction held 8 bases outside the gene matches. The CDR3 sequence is CAIGSGTGYEAFF. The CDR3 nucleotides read TGTGCCATCGGCTCCGGGACAGGGTATGAAGCTTTCTTT.

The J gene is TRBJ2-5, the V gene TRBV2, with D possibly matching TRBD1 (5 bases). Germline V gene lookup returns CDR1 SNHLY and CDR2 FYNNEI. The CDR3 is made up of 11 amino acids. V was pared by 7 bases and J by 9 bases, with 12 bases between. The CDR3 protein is CASNQGIAQYF. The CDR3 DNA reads TGTGCCAGCAACCAGGGTATTGCCCAGTACTTC.

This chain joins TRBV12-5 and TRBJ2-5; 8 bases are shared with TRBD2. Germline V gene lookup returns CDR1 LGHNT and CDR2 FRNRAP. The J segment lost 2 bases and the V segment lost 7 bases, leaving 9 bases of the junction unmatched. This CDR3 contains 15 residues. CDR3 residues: CASASQRGPQETQYF. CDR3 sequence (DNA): TGTGCTAGTGCATCACAGCGGGGGCCTCAAGAGACCCAGTACTTC.

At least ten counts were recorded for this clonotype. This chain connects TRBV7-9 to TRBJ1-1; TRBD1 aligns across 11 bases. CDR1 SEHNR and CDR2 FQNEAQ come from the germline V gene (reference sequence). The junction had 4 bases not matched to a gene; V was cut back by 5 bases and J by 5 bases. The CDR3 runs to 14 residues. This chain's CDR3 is CASSVDRGLTEAFF. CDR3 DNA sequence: TGTGCCAGCAGCGTGGACAGGGGGCTTACTGAAGCTTTCTTT.

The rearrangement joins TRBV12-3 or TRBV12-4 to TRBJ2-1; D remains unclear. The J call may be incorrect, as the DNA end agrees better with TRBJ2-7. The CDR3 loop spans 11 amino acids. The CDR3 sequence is CASSPTFEQYF. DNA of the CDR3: TGTGCCAGCAGTCCCACCTTTGAGCAGTACTTC.

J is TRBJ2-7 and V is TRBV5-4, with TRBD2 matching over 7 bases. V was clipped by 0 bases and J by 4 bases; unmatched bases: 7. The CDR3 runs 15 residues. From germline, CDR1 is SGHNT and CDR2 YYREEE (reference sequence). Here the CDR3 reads CASSLAGEGKYEQYF. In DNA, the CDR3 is TGTGCCAGCAGCTTGGCTGGGGAGGGGAAATACGAGCAGTACTTC.

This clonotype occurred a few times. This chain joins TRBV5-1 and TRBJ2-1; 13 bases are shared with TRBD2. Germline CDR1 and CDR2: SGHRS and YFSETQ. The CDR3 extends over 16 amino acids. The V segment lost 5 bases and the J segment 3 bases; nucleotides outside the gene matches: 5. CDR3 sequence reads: CASSYGLAGVYNEQFF. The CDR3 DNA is TGCGCCAGCAGTTACGGACTAGCGGGGGTCTACAATGAGCAGTTCTTC.